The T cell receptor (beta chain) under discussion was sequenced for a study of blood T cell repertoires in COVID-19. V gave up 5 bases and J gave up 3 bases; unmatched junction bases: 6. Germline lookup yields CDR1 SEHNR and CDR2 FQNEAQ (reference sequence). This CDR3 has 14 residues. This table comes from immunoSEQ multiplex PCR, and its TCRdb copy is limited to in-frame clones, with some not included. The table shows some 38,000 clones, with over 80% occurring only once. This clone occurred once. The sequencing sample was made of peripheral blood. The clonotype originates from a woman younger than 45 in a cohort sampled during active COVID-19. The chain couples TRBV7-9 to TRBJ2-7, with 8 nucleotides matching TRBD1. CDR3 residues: CASSRGQAFYEQYF. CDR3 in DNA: TGTGCCAGCAGCCGGGGACAGGCGTTCTACGAGCAGTACTTC.